The next 17 T cell receptor beta chains were all read from a single sample in a study of CD8 T cells in Susac syndrome. cDNA came from around 0.54 to 1 ug RNA primed by random hexamers. From the immunoSEQ multiplex PCR reads, TCRdb called clonotypes with MiXCR, one entry per CDR3 protein. Of 140,000 to 150,000 distinct CDR3 sequences in the sample, approximately 93% were seen once. Material: CD4+ T cells from PBMCs. These receptors all stem from a human donor in good health.

The J gene is TRBJ2-5, the V gene TRBV20-1; 7 nucleotides match TRBD2. Germline CDR1 DFQATT, CDR2 SNEGSKA (reference sequence). The CDR3 contains 16 residues. With 6 bases clipped from V and 6 bases from J, the junction kept 19 bases outside the gene matches. CDR3 residues: CSAANLSGIRLKTQYF. CDR3 in DNA: TGCAGTGCCGCTAATTTGAGCGGGATTCGTTTGAAGACCCAGTACTTC.

This chain uses TRBV30 with TRBJ2-6, with 10 bases fitting TRBD1. J gave up 0 bases and V 6 bases, and 2 bases lay outside the gene matches. CDR3 length: 15 residues. Germline CDR1 GTSNPN, CDR2 SVGIG (reference sequence). CDR3 residues: CACGTGASGANVLTF. The CDR3 DNA reads TGTGCCTGCGGGACAGGGGCCTCTGGGGCCAACGTCCTGACTTTC.

Only one count was recorded for this clonotype. The chain has TRBV29-1 and TRBJ1-5; possibly TRBD1 for D (5 bases). CDR3 length: 13 residues. The V end lost 4 bases, the J end lost 4 bases, and 11 bases lay between the germline ends. Germline CDR1 and CDR2: SQVTM and ANQGSEA. As DNA, the CDR3 is TGCAGCGTTGCTCAGGGCACGAATCAGCCCCAGCATTTT. This translates into CSVAQGTNQPQHF.

This clonotype was observed a handful of times. This chain uses TRBV15 with TRBJ1-1; D call uncertain. The germline gives CDR1 LNHNV, CDR2 YYDKDF (reference sequence). Trimming took 3 bases from V and 1 from J, leaving 9 bases between them. The CDR3 sequence is 14 residues long. The CDR3 is CATSRDLGNTEAFF. The CDR3 DNA reads TGTGCCACCAGCAGGGACCTGGGGAACACTGAAGCTTTCTTT.

The J gene is TRBJ1-2, the V gene TRBV5-6, with D possibly being TRBD1 (5 bases). The V and J ends lost 3 bases and 0 bases respectively, with 9 bases between them. The CDR3 loop spans 14 amino acids. The germline V gene encodes CDR1 SGHDT and CDR2 YYEEEE. The CDR3 loop reads CASSSRTSNYGYTF. DNA for the CDR3: TGTGCCAGCAGCTCACGGACATCTAACTATGGCTACACCTTC. The whole variable domain, filled in from reference TRBV5-6 and TRBJ1-2, reads DAGVTQSPTHLIKTRGQQVTLRCSPKSGHDTVSWYQQALGQGPQFIFQYYEEEERQRGNFPDRFSGHQFPNYSSELNVNALLLGDSALYLCASSSRTSNYGYTFGSGTRLTVV.

This chain uses TRBV9 with TRBJ2-2; 9 bases are shared with TRBD2. This CDR3 region has 14 residues. Trimming at V came to 3 bases and at J to 7 bases, leaving 4 bases not matched to a gene. The germline V gene has CDR1 SGDLS and CDR2 YYNGEE. For the CDR3, the DNA is TGTGCCAGCAGCGCAATGACTAGCGGCGGGGAGCTGTTTTTT. This gives the protein CASSAMTSGGELFF.

This clonotype was detected once. V usage is TRBV12-3 or TRBV12-4 and J usage is TRBJ1-1; D not resolved. The V gene lost 0 bases and the J gene lost 4 bases, with 12 bases spanning the gap. This CDR3 spans 15 amino acids. The CDR3 loop is CASSLAGGSGTEAFF. The DNA for the CDR3 is TGTGCCAGCAGTTTAGCAGGAGGGTCAGGCACTGAAGCTTTCTTT.

The chain links TRBV24-1 to TRBJ1-2; perhaps TRBD1 as D (6 bases). CDR1 KGHDR and CDR2 SFDVKD come from the germline V gene. CDR3 length equals 13 residues. Trimming stripped 7 bases from V and 8 bases from J, with 16 bases between. CDR3 protein: CATRTGPSGGYTF. CDR3 sequence (DNA): TGTGCCACCAGGACAGGTCCGTCGGGGGGCTACACCTTC.

The V gene is TRBV20-1, the J gene TRBJ1-1; no reliable D call. Germline values: CDR1 DFQATT, CDR2 SNEGSKA (reference sequence). Trimming pared 3 bases from V and 1 base from J, leaving 9 bases between. There are 13 residues in the CDR3. For the CDR3, the DNA is TGCAGTGCTAGCGTACAACCGAACACTGAAGCTTTCTTT. This encodes CSASVQPNTEAFF.

V gene TRBV20-1 combines with J gene TRBJ2-7; D is unclear. The CDR3 loop spans 13 amino acids. Trimming cost V 3 bases and J 0 bases, with 9 bases left between them. Germline V gene data show CDR1 as DFQATT and CDR2 as SNEGSKA (reference sequence). CDR3 region: CSASPPSSYEQYF. DNA of the CDR3: TGCAGTGCTAGCCCCCCGAGCTCCTACGAGCAGTACTTC.

The chain joins TRBV30 to TRBJ2-3; the match to TRBD1 covers 8 bases. With V trimmed by 8 bases and J by 8 bases, 9 bases remained unmatched. The CDR3 extends over 12 amino acids. From germline, CDR1 is GTSNPN and CDR2 SVGIG (reference sequence). CDR3 sequence: CAQGATVGTQYF. The CDR3 nucleotides read TGTGCCCAGGGGGCCACTGTAGGTACGCAGTATTTT.

This clonotype occurred a few times. The genes are TRBV27 and TRBJ2-7, with D hard to call. V lost 2 bases to trimming and J lost 1 base, with 9 bases between them. CDR1 is MNHEY and CDR2 is SMNVEV in the germline V gene (reference sequence). The CDR3 is 14 residues long. The chain's CDR3 is CASSLKGSSYEQYF. CDR3 nucleotide sequence: TGTGCCAGCAGTTTAAAAGGTTCTTCCTACGAGCAGTACTTC.

The V and J genes are TRBV18 and TRBJ2-1; TRBD2 agrees at 12 bases. Germline CDR1 reads KGHSH; CDR2 reads LQKENI. Trimming removed 3 bases from V and 10 bases from J; junction bases left unmatched: 4. This CDR3 region has 14 residues. CDR3 amino acids: CASSPSGLAGEQFF. CDR3 DNA: TGTGCCAGCTCACCGTCGGGACTAGCGGGCGAGCAGTTCTTC.

The chain couples TRBV7-2 to TRBJ2-5, with 9 bases lining up with TRBD2. Germline V gene lookup returns CDR1 SGHTA and CDR2 FQGNSA. The trim removed 5 bases at V and 0 bases at J, leaving 16 bases unmatched. The length of the CDR3 is 19 residues. CDR3 DNA sequence: TGTGCCAGCAGCCCCTCCGGGGTAAGCGGGAGGTTGTACCAAGAGACCCAGTACTTC. It encodes CASSPSGVSGRLYQETQYF.

This clonotype was observed once. The chain combines TRBV29-1 with TRBJ1-2; TRBD1 agrees at 7 bases. This CDR3 is built from 14 residues. Germline V gives CDR1 SQVTM, CDR2 ANQGSEA. V was pared by 0 bases and J by 4 bases, with 5 bases of the junction left unmatched. CDR3 in amino acids: CSVEEPGQPYGYTF. DNA of the CDR3: TGCAGCGTTGAAGAACCGGGACAGCCCTATGGCTACACCTTC.

V gene TRBV7-8 combines with J gene TRBJ2-4; 7 bases agree with TRBD1. V lost 5 bases to trimming and J lost 0 bases; unmatched junction nucleotides: 4. From germline, CDR1 is SGHVS and CDR2 FQNEAQ. The CDR3 contains 15 residues. The CDR3 reads CASSRDRLAKNIQYF. The CDR3 DNA reads TGTGCCAGCAGCCGGGACAGACTAGCCAAAAACATTCAGTACTTC.

The chain links TRBV5-4 to TRBJ2-3, with a tentative D call TRBD2 (6 bases). The germline V gene has CDR1 SGHNT and CDR2 YYREEE (reference sequence). This CDR3 has 16 amino acids. V was pared by 2 bases and J by 2 bases, with 15 bases between. CDR3 bases: TGTGCCAGCAGCTTTGCGGGACGAGCCACCACAGATACGCAGTATTTT. The encoded protein is CASSFAGRATTDTQYF.